Below, one TCR beta chain is given with its context. What it binds is unknown. This specimen comes from a study of cytomegalovirus exposure and HLA in healthy donors. Study observations and caveats: Some V segments, TRBV6-2 and TRBV6-3 among them, were indistinguishable and were therefore excluded. When analyzed later, a missense DCLRE1C variant was found to be linked to TCR beta V- and J-gene trimming. Cytomegalovirus-associated status was assigned to about 150 TCR beta chains.

Amplification used 60 Vbeta primers and 13 Jbeta primers. Assay used: immunoSEQ multiplex PCR; TCRdb lists only in-frame clones, some missing. The sample carries some 120,000 clones, less than 70% recorded once. The CDR3 has 15 amino acids. V lost 1 base, J lost 2 bases, and 4 bases stayed unmatched. Germline-derived CDR1 and CDR2 are LNHNV and YYDKDF (reference sequence). This clonotype was obtained from a woman aged 25 to 39 in good health and CMV-seronegative. V and J are TRBV15 and TRBJ2-7, with 8 bases fitting TRBD1. Sequenced: PBMCs. The CDR3 region is CATSRAGTGTYEQYF. The CDR3 DNA is TGTGCCACCAGCAGAGCAGGGACAGGTACCTACGAGCAGTACTTC.